This is a list of T cell receptor beta chains from one sample in a study of Ad26.COV2.S vaccination and SARS-CoV-2 variants. Assay used: immunoSEQ multiplex PCR; TCRdb lists only in-frame clones, some missing. The table includes 300,000 to 500,000 clones, approximately 90% detected once. Material: peripheral blood, obtained in a trial of Ad26.COV2.S vaccine versus placebo. The receptor source for this set is a person aged 18-65 years who received the Ad26.COV2.S COVID-19 vaccine or a placebo. Each CDR3 is given with its conserved first and last residue. A D gene is named only where the DNA matches it firmly. Some rows mark clone size as missing; the rest say once, few, many or name a class of expanded clone.

.,TRBJ1-2,TRBV12-3/TRBV12-4,.,TGTGCCAGCATAGGGTTCGGGTATGGCTACACCTTC,CASIGFGYGYTF
.,TRBJ1-5,TRBV19,.,TGTGCCAGTAGTATAGGATCAGGGAACAATCAGCCCCAGCATTTT,CASSIGSGNNQPQHF
.,TRBJ2-7,TRBV6-5,TRBD1,TGTGCCAGCAGACCTGGACAGGGAGCCTACGAGCAGTACTTC,CASRPGQGAYEQYF
.,TRBJ2-1,TRBV10-3,.,TGTGCCACCAACAATCCCGGACCCCATGAGCAGTTCTTC,CATNNPGPHEQFF
.,TRBJ1-2,TRBV23-1,TRBD1,TGCGCCAGCAGTCATCCTAGGACAGGGGGTAACTATGGCTACACCTTC,CASSHPRTGGNYGYTF
once,TRBJ2-1,TRBV4-1,TRBD2,TGCGCCAGCAGCCCTCTTGGGGACGGGGGGGCCTACAATGAGCAGTTCTTC,CASSPLGDGGAYNEQFF
.,TRBJ2-1,TRBV14,.,TGTGCCAGCAGCCGGCAGACGGGACTCCCCAATGAGCAGTTCTTC,CASSRQTGLPNEQFF
few,TRBJ1-1,TRBV5-1,.,TGCGCCAGCAGCGGGCCGAACACTGAAGCTTTCTTT,CASSGPNTEAFF
.,TRBJ1-1,TRBV7-2,.,TGTGCCAGCAGCTCAGCCGGGACAATTGGTACTGAAGCTTTCTTT,CASSSAGTIGTEAFF
.,TRBJ2-4,TRBV6-5,TRBD1,TGTGCCAGCAGACTGGGACAGGGGGCGAACATTCAGTACTTC,CASRLGQGANIQYF
.,TRBJ1-5,TRBV18,.,TGTGCCAGCTCGCCCGGGGGGGTGGGCCAGCCCCAGCATTTT,CASSPGGVGQPQHF
.,TRBJ1-3,TRBV7-9,.,TGTGCCAGCACCCCGGGACCCTCGAGGGCAAACACCATATATTTT,CASTPGPSRANTIYF
.,TRBJ2-5,TRBV7-2,.,TGTGCCAGCAGCTTGGGGTCGGGGGCGGAGACCCAGTACTTC,CASSLGSGAETQYF
.,TRBJ2-3,TRBV6-5,.,TGTGCCAGCAGGAACGTCGTCTATACGCAGTATTTT,CASRNVVYTQYF
.,TRBJ1-1,TRBV3-1/TRBV3-2,.,TGTGCCAGCAGCCATGTCGGAGGGTTCGAAGCTTTCTTT,CASSHVGGFEAFF
.,TRBJ2-7,TRBV12-5,TRBD2,TGTGCTAGTGGTTCCGGACTAGACAAAATCTACGAGCAGTACTTC,CASGSGLDKIYEQYF
.,TRBJ2-5,TRBV12-2,.,TGTGCAAGTCGCTTAGCGAGTGTTCTGGGGACCCAGTACTTC,CASRLASVLGTQYF
.,TRBJ2-7,TRBV25-1,.,TGTGCCAGCAGTACCTCCGCGGAGGAGGGGGAGCAGTACTTC,CASSTSAEEGEQYF
once,TRBJ2-3,TRBV29-1,.,TGCAGCGTTGAACCTATCTCTCGCACAGATACGCAGTATTTT,CSVEPISRTDTQYF
.,TRBJ2-7,TRBV11-2,TRBD1,TGTGCCAGCAGCCCGGGACAGGTGAGCTACGAGCAGTACTTC,CASSPGQVSYEQYF
.,TRBJ2-7,TRBV7-6,.,TGTGCCAGCAGCTTAGAGGGTTCGTGGACAGCTCTTTACGAGCAGTACTTC,CASSLEGSWTALYEQYF
.,TRBJ2-7,TRBV6-6,.,TGTGCCAGCGCGGACTCCTTCTACGAGCAGTACTTC,CASADSFYEQYF
.,TRBJ1-6,TRBV27,.,TGTGCCAGCAGTTTGGGCACACAACAGAGATCACCCCTCCACTTT,CASSLGTQQRSPLHF
.,TRBJ1-4,TRBV15,.,TGTGCCACCAGCAGAGATCCTGGTGGAACTAATGAAAAACTGTTTTTT,CATSRDPGGTNEKLFF
few,TRBJ1-3,TRBV14,.,TGTGCCAGCAGCCGGACAGCCGGAAACACCATATATTTT,CASSRTAGNTIYF
.,TRBJ1-1,TRBV27,.,TGTGCCAGCACATTGAACGGAATGAACACTGAAGCTTTCTTT,CASTLNGMNTEAFF
.,TRBJ1-3,TRBV5-6,.,TGTGCCAGCAGCGGGGGAGGCCTCTCTGGAAACACCATATATTTT,CASSGGGLSGNTIYF
.,TRBJ1-2,TRBV5-1,.,TGCGCCAGCAGCTCGGGGTGGGGGGCTTCTAACTATGGCTACACCTTC,CASSSGWGASNYGYTF
.,TRBJ2-7,TRBV5-1,.,TGCGCCAGCAGCTTGTTTTCCGGGGACTACGAGCAGTACTTC,CASSLFSGDYEQYF
.,TRBJ1-2,TRBV30,TRBD1,TGTGCCTGGAGTGTAACAGGGGGGTGGAGATACTATGGCTACACCTTC,CAWSVTGGWRYYGYTF
.,TRBJ1-2,TRBV3-1/TRBV3-2,.,TGTGCCAGCAGCGACTCAAGGGGGGAGGGCCTCTATGGCTACACCTTC,CASSDSRGEGLYGYTF
few,TRBJ1-1,TRBV18,TRBD1,TGTGCCAGCTCACCTGCCGGGACAGGGGGCACTGAAGCTTTCTTT,CASSPAGTGGTEAFF
.,TRBJ2-5,TRBV6-2/TRBV6-3,.,TGTGCCAGCAGTTATCTAAAGGGGATAGGAGGTACCCAGTACTTC,CASSYLKGIGGTQYF
.,TRBJ1-4,TRBV6-1,TRBD1,TGTGCCAGCAGTGAAAACAGGGGGAATGAAAAACTGTTTTTT,CASSENRGNEKLFF
.,TRBJ1-3,TRBV14,.,TGTGCCAGCAGCCAAGGAAGGAGCTCTGGAAACACCATATATTTT,CASSQGRSSGNTIYF
.,TRBJ2-2,TRBV5-4,.,TGTGCCAGCAGCTTGGCCACAAACACCGGGGAGCTGTTTTTT,CASSLATNTGELFF
.,TRBJ2-3,TRBV29-1,TRBD1,TGCAGCGTTACAGGGGGTCCTAGCACAGATACGCAGTATTTT,CSVTGGPSTDTQYF
.,TRBJ1-1,TRBV6-2/TRBV6-3,.,TGTGCCAGCAGCGAATTCGACACTGAAGCTTTCTTT,CASSEFDTEAFF
.,TRBJ1-2,TRBV30,TRBD1,TGTGCCTGGAGTGTCGGAGTGGACAGGGAAGATGGCTACACCTTC,CAWSVGVDREDGYTF
.,TRBJ2-1,TRBV19,TRBD2,TGTGCCAGTAGTATGAGGACTAGCGGGGGGTCCAATGAGCAGTTCTTC,CASSMRTSGGSNEQFF
.,TRBJ1-1,TRBV10-3,.,TGTGCCATCAGGGGGAATGATTTGAACACTGAAGCTTTCTTT,CAIRGNDLNTEAFF